Below are 23 T cell receptor beta chains sequenced from a single sample in a study of blood T cell repertoires in COVID-19. The table came from immunoSEQ multiplex PCR; TCRdb's copy has only in-frame clones and leaves some out. The table shows approximately 300,000 clones, with more than 75% occurring only once. Sequencing input: peripheral blood. Every receptor here comes from a woman in her forties or fifties with active or convalescent COVID-19.

The chain links TRBV18 to TRBJ1-6; D possibly corresponds to TRBD1 (5 bases). The CDR3 loop spans 18 amino acids. Germline V lookup: CDR1 KGHSH, CDR2 LQKENI. Trimming removed 1 base at V and 5 bases at J, with 18 bases between. For the CDR3, the DNA is TGTGCCAGCTCACCACAAGGGTTCGGGGGTCGAAATAATTCACCCCTCCACTTT. Its protein product is CASSPQGFGGRNNSPLHF.

V and J are TRBV7-9 and TRBJ1-3; 8 nucleotides agree with TRBD1. The V segment lost 5 bases and the J segment 0 bases; nucleotides outside the gene matches: 3. The germline V gene has CDR1 SEHNR and CDR2 FQNEAQ (reference sequence). This CDR3 contains 15 residues. DNA of the CDR3: TGTGCCAGCAGCCACAGGGGGATCTCTGGAAACACCATATATTTT. It is translated as CASSHRGISGNTIYF. Complete variable domain (other parts from reference TRBV7-9 and TRBJ1-3): DTGVSQNPRHKITKRGQNVTFRCDPISEHNRLYWYRQTLGQGPEFLTYFQNEAQLEKSRLLSDRFSAERPKGSFSTLEIQRTEQGDSAMYLCASSHRGISGNTIYFGEGSWLTVV.

This chain connects TRBV19 to TRBJ1-5; 9 bases are shared with TRBD1. With V trimmed by 5 bases and J by 6 bases, 14 bases remained unmatched. This CDR3 has 17 residues. The V gene's germline CDR1 is LNHDA and CDR2 SQIVND (reference sequence). CDR3 coding DNA: TGTGCCAGTAGTCCTTCCCCCGGGACAGGGAGAGGTCAGCCCCAGCATTTT. The encoded protein is CASSPSPGTGRGQPQHF. The entire variable domain, with the rest obtained from reference TRBV19 and TRBJ1-5, is as follows: DGGITQSPKYLFRKEGQNVTLSCEQNLNHDAMYWYRQDPGQGLRLIYYSQIVNDFQKGDIAEGYSVSREKKESFPLTVTSAQKNPTAFYLCASSPSPGTGRGQPQHFGDGTRLSIL.

CDR3 region: CSVDEGGLGVAFF. CDR3 nucleotides: TGCAGCGTTGATGAGGGAGGCCTAGGGGTAGCTTTCTTT. V gene TRBV29-1 combines with J gene TRBJ1-1, with TRBD1 as a possible D gene (5 bases). Looked up from germline, CDR1 is SQVTM and CDR2 is ANQGSEA. The CDR3 is made up of 13 amino acids. V gave up 3 bases and J gave up 10 bases, with 18 bases separating them.

The J gene is TRBJ2-3, the V gene TRBV6-6; the D gene is possibly TRBD1 (6 bases). V was shortened by 6 bases and J by 10 bases, with 14 bases between the two germline ends. CDR3 length equals 12 residues. CDR1 is MNHNY, CDR2 SVGAGI, per germline (reference sequence). Here the CDR3 reads CASSPTGQAQYF. The CDR3 coding sequence is TGTGCCAGCAGCCCGACAGGACAAGCGCAGTATTTT.

The chain combines TRBV6-6 with TRBJ1-2; 8 bases fit TRBD1. The V gene end was trimmed by 5 bases and the J gene end by 2 bases; junction bases not matched to a gene: 16. CDR3 length: 18 residues. CDR1 MNHNY and CDR2 SVGAGI come from the germline V gene (reference sequence). The CDR3 sequence is CASSRVAGGVLRNYGYTF. In DNA, the CDR3 is TGTGCCAGCAGTCGGGTGGCAGGGGGCGTCCTGAGAAACTATGGCTACACCTTC.

In DNA, the CDR3 is TGTGCCAGCTCACCGAGCAGGGAAAATGAGCAGTTCTTC. Translation: CASSPSRENEQFF. The chain carries TRBV18 and TRBJ2-1; D possibly corresponds to TRBD1 (5 bases). Between the trimmed V and J ends, which lost 3 bases and 7 bases, there was a span of 10 bases. Germline assignment: CDR1 KGHSH and CDR2 LQKENI. This CDR3 spans 13 amino acids.

This chain links TRBV25-1 with TRBJ2-1; D uncertain. CDR1 MGHDK and CDR2 SYGVNS come from the germline V gene. V was trimmed by 3 bases and J by 10 bases, leaving 4 bases between them. The CDR3 consists of 10 residues. CDR3 sequence (DNA): TGTGCCAGCAGTGACAGGGAGCAGTTCTTC. Translation: CASSDREQFF.

A single count supports this clone. V usage is TRBV4-3 and J usage is TRBJ1-2; TRBD1 matches at 7 bases. The CDR3 consists of 16 residues. In germline, CDR1 is LGHNA, CDR2 YSLEER. Germline trimming cut 0 bases from V and 3 bases from J; bases unmatched to any gene: 7. The CDR3 DNA reads TGCGCCAGCAGCCAAGACCTCGGGACAGTTCACTATGGCTACACCTTC. Protein sequence: CASSQDLGTVHYGYTF.

V gene TRBV4-3 combines with J gene TRBJ2-2, with 13 bases identical to TRBD2. This CDR3 has 19 residues. CDR1 is LGHNA and CDR2 is YSLEER in the germline V gene. V trimming: 0 bases; J trimming: 7 bases; junction bases outside the gene matches: 11. CDR3 sequence reads: CASSQEGPTSGGALGELFF. The CDR3 DNA reads TGCGCCAGCAGCCAAGAAGGTCCTACTAGCGGGGGGGCCCTCGGGGAGCTGTTTTTT.

The chain carries TRBV4-2 and TRBJ2-3, with 8 bases matching TRBD2. The CDR3 sequence is 18 residues long. Trimming cost V 4 bases and J 6 bases; bases outside gene matches: 18. Germline loops: CDR1 LGHNA, CDR2 YNFKEQ. The CDR3 DNA reads as TGTGCCAGCAGCCCCTCCGGGACTAGTCTCTCCATTATGGATACGCAGTATTTT. It specifies CASSPSGTSLSIMDTQYF.

The CDR3 sequence is CASRPAGGPSNQPQHF. CDR3 DNA: TGTGCCAGCCGACCAGCGGGGGGGCCGAGCAATCAGCCCCAGCATTTT. The chain links TRBV28 to TRBJ1-5; possibly TRBD1 for D (6 bases). Trimming left V 8 bases short and J 1 base short, with 18 bases between. Germline V gene sequence: CDR1 MDHEN, CDR2 SYDVKM. The length of the CDR3 is 16 residues.

This chain links TRBV27 with TRBJ2-1; TRBD1 matches at 7 bases. Germline assignment: CDR1 MNHEY and CDR2 SMNVEV (reference sequence). The ends lost 6 bases at V and 0 bases at J; junction bases unmatched: 8. The CDR3 runs to 16 residues. CDR3 residues: CASSSPGGSSYNEQFF. For the CDR3, the DNA is TGTGCCAGCAGCTCCCCAGGGGGTAGCTCCTACAATGAGCAGTTCTTC.

The V call is TRBV10-3, the J call TRBJ1-2; D may be TRBD1 (5 bases). The CDR3 consists of 16 residues. Germline V gives CDR1 ENHRY, CDR2 SYGVKD. Between the trimmed V and J ends, which lost 1 base and 8 bases, there was a span of 20 bases. The CDR3 here is CAISELAGTVVKGYTF. In DNA form, the CDR3 reads TGTGCCATCAGTGAGTTGGCCGGGACTGTGGTAAAAGGCTACACCTTC.

The rearrangement uses TRBV25-1 and TRBJ2-3, with D possibly matching TRBD1 (6 bases). CDR3 length: 14 amino acids. Trimming cost V 5 bases and J 6 bases, with 15 bases left between them. Per germline, CDR1 MGHDK and CDR2 SYGVNS. As DNA, the CDR3 is TGTGCCAGCAGTTACCAGGGGCGCGGGGATACGCAGTATTTT. This codes for CASSYQGRGDTQYF.

V usage is TRBV9 and J usage is TRBJ2-1; 7 bases map to TRBD1. CDR1 is SGDLS, CDR2 YYNGEE, per germline. This CDR3 is 16 amino acids long. J gave up 7 bases and V 2 bases, and 12 bases lay outside the gene matches. CDR3 coding DNA: TGTGCCAGCAGCGTGAGGACAGGAGCCGCCTTAAATGAGCAGTTCTTC. Protein sequence: CASSVRTGAALNEQFF.

The rearrangement links TRBV5-5 to TRBJ2-7; D call uncertain. This CDR3 is 12 amino acids long. CDR1 is SGHKS and CDR2 is YYEKEE in the germline V gene (reference sequence). Trimming left V 3 bases short and J 3 bases short, with 7 bases between. This CDR3 reads CASSSNFYEQYF. The CDR3 DNA reads as TGTGCCAGCAGCTCGAACTTCTACGAGCAGTACTTC.

V and J are TRBV4-1 and TRBJ2-7; 12 positions match TRBD1. There are 15 residues in the CDR3. Germline CDR1 MGHRA, CDR2 YSYEKL. The trim removed 1 base at V and 5 bases at J, leaving 3 bases unmatched. The CDR3 reads CASSQVGTGGDEQYF. DNA of the CDR3: TGCGCCAGCAGCCAAGTCGGGACAGGGGGCGACGAGCAGTACTTC.

The sample holds one count of this clone. This sequence joins TRBV2 and TRBJ2-2; TRBD1 matches at 9 bases. Germline CDR1 SNHLY, CDR2 FYNNEI. The trim removed 1 base at V and 5 bases at J, leaving 8 bases unmatched. There are 17 residues in the CDR3. This chain's CDR3 is CASSEGSDRGKTGELFF. The CDR3 nucleotides read TGTGCCAGCAGTGAAGGGTCGGACAGGGGAAAGACCGGGGAGCTGTTTTTT.

In its sample, this clone was seen once. This sequence joins TRBV27 and TRBJ2-7, with unresolved D. V was cut by 11 bases and J by 0 bases, with 5 bases left in between. Germline loops: CDR1 MNHEY, CDR2 SMNVEV (reference sequence). This CDR3 has 10 amino acids. The CDR3 DNA reads as TGTGCCCCGAGCTCCTACGAGCAGTACTTC. Amino acid sequence: CAPSSYEQYF.

This chain uses TRBV24-1 with TRBJ2-5; D is ambiguous. This CDR3 comprises 13 residues. The germline V gene encodes CDR1 KGHDR and CDR2 SFDVKD. V was clipped by 2 bases and J by 4 bases, with 7 bases between them. Here the CDR3 reads CATSDSTGETQYF. In nucleotides, the CDR3 is TGTGCCACCAGTGATTCGACGGGAGAGACCCAGTACTTC.

The CDR3 coding sequence is TGCGCCAGCAGCGGGACAGGGGTCAATGAGCAGTTCTTC. It yields the protein CASSGTGVNEQFF. V and J are TRBV5-1 and TRBJ2-1, with 10 bases identical to TRBD1. The CDR3 runs to 13 residues. The V gene's germline CDR1 is SGHRS and CDR2 YFSETQ. The junction had 1 base not matched to a gene; V was cut back by 4 bases and J by 6 bases.

This clone was picked up a small number of times. The chain carries TRBV6-5 and TRBJ1-5, with 7 bases lining up with TRBD1. The CDR3 covers 15 residues. Germline CDR1 MNHEY, CDR2 SVGAGI. The junction had 9 bases not matched to a gene; V was cut back by 6 bases and J by 4 bases. CDR3 region: CASRRGLIANQPQHF. The CDR3 DNA reads as TGTGCCAGCAGAAGGGGGCTGATAGCAAATCAGCCCCAGCATTTT.